A selection of T cell receptor beta chains follows, all from one sample in a study of beta chain features in type 1 diabetes. Generated by immunoSEQ multiplex PCR, the TCRdb table keeps only in-frame clones and is missing some. The sample contains approximately 150,000 clones, approximately 10% of which appear only once. The sequenced material came from central memory CD4+ T cells from blood. Receptor source: a man between 25 and 39 years old with type 1 diabetes. CDR3s include the opening cysteine and the closing phenylalanine or tryptophan. A D gene is named only where the DNA matches it firmly. Clone size, where shown, is once, few, many, or a class for clones that have expanded.

clone size: NA; V gene: TRBV5-1; J gene: TRBJ1-1; D gene: NA; CDR3 protein: CASSWGAGAEAFF; CDR3 DNA: TGCGCCAGCAGCTGGGGTGCAGGGGCTGAAGCTTTCTTT
clone size: NA; V gene: TRBV7-2; J gene: TRBJ2-7; D gene: TRBD1; CDR3 protein: CASSLGSGTGGYEQYF; CDR3 DNA: TGTGCCAGCAGCTTAGGCTCCGGGACAGGGGGCTACGAGCAGTACTTC
clone size: few; V gene: TRBV9; J gene: TRBJ2-1; D gene: TRBD2; CDR3 protein: CASSPSGGSEQFF; CDR3 DNA: TGTGCCAGCAGCCCCTCGGGCGGGAGTGAGCAGTTCTTC
clone size: few; V gene: TRBV10-3; J gene: TRBJ2-2; D gene: NA; CDR3 protein: CAISERGAPTGELFF; CDR3 DNA: TGTGCCATCAGTGAACGGGGGGCCCCAACCGGGGAGCTGTTTTTT
clone size: few; V gene: TRBV7-3; J gene: TRBJ1-1; D gene: TRBD1; CDR3 protein: CASSEGTVGEAFF; CDR3 DNA: TGTGCCAGCAGCGAAGGGACAGTCGGTGAAGCTTTCTTT
clone size: few; V gene: TRBV6-6; J gene: TRBJ2-7; D gene: NA; CDR3 protein: CASSSNTYEQYF; CDR3 DNA: TGTGCCAGCAGTTCAAACACGTACGAGCAGTACTTC
clone size: NA; V gene: TRBV5-1; J gene: TRBJ2-1; D gene: TRBD2; CDR3 protein: CASSWGLAGGSYNEQFF; CDR3 DNA: TGCGCCAGCAGCTGGGGGCTAGCGGGGGGGTCCTACAATGAGCAGTTCTTC
clone size: few; V gene: TRBV30; J gene: TRBJ2-5; D gene: NA; CDR3 protein: CAWSVLETQYF; CDR3 DNA: TGTGCCTGGAGTGTACTAGAGACCCAGTACTTC
clone size: NA; V gene: TRBV28; J gene: TRBJ1-2; D gene: NA; CDR3 protein: CASSSIDYGYTF; CDR3 DNA: TGTGCCAGCAGTTCTATAGACTATGGCTACACCTTC
clone size: NA; V gene: TRBV5-1; J gene: TRBJ2-1; D gene: NA; CDR3 protein: CASSSQGNEQFF; CDR3 DNA: TGCGCCAGCAGCTCCCAGGGAAATGAGCAGTTCTTC
clone size: few; V gene: TRBV5-4; J gene: TRBJ2-1; D gene: TRBD2; CDR3 protein: CASSTSGGREQFF; CDR3 DNA: TGTGCCAGCAGCACGTCGGGGGGACGCGAGCAGTTCTTC
clone size: NA; V gene: TRBV25-1; J gene: TRBJ2-7; D gene: NA; CDR3 protein: CASSGTRTPYEQYF; CDR3 DNA: TGTGCCAGCAGTGGGACTCGTACACCCTACGAGCAGTACTTC
clone size: NA; V gene: TRBV4-1; J gene: TRBJ2-1; D gene: NA; CDR3 protein: CASSPPSSGPNEQFF; CDR3 DNA: TGCGCCAGCAGCCCCCCCAGCAGCGGGCCCAATGAGCAGTTCTTC
clone size: NA; V gene: TRBV27; J gene: TRBJ2-4; D gene: TRBD1; CDR3 protein: CASSVGDRLNIQYF; CDR3 DNA: TGTGCCAGCAGTGTAGGGGACAGACTAAACATTCAGTACTTC
clone size: NA; V gene: TRBV10-3; J gene: TRBJ2-7; D gene: TRBD1; CDR3 protein: CAISDGQGMNEQYF; CDR3 DNA: TGTGCCATCAGTGACGGACAGGGGATGAACGAGCAGTACTTC